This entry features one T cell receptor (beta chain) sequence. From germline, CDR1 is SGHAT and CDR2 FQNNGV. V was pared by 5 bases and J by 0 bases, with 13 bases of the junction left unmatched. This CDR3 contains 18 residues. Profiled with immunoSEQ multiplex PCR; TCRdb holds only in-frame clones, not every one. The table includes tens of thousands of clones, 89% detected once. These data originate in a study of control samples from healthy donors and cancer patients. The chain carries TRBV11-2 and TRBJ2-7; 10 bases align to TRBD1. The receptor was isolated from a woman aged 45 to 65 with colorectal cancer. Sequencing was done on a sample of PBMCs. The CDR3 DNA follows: TGTGCCAGCAGCAACCCTCCCGCCGGGACAGGGGACTCCTACGAGCAGTACGTC. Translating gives CASSNPPAGTGDSYEQYV.